By sample share, the clone carrying this T cell receptor beta chain is large. The antigen remains undetermined. These data belong to a study of circulating CD8 cells and anti-PD-1 response in melanoma. Each library started from approximately 15 ng of total RNA using the QIAseq Immune Repertoire TCR panel. Each CDR3 protein is one row after TCRdb ran MiXCR on the reads. Of about 400 distinct CDR3 sequences detected, approximately 10% appear once; the ten largest clones hold around 40%. From live CD3+CD8+TCRalphabeta+ cells, four PD-1 and/or TIGIT subsets were sorted. Overall study results and limits: DNEG was most diverse; TIGIT repertoires were least diverse. Only baseline and M1 samples entered the published repertoire comparisons.

The starting material was CD8+ T cells from PBMCs, obtained at baseline or after one month of anti-PD-1 therapy (not recorded which). The clonotype was recovered from a human donor with melanoma.

The CDR3 DNA reads TGTGCCAGCACTCTAACAGGGAGCGGCGAGACCCAGTACTTC. Encoded protein: CASTLTGSGETQYF. V is TRBV12-3 or TRBV12-4 and J is TRBJ2-5; possibly TRBD1 for D (6 bases). The CDR3 loop spans 14 amino acids. V was cut by 7 bases and J by 5 bases, with 17 bases left in between.